The 29 T cell receptor beta chains listed next were all sequenced from one sample in a study of long-term antiretroviral therapy in people with HIV. Researchers report immunoSEQ v3.0 was run at survey level. Using immunoSEQ multiplex PCR, the repertoire was profiled, and TCRdb retains in-frame clones only, with some absent. The sample carries 20,000 to 30,000 clones, about 79% recorded once. This material consisted of unsorted PBMCs, taken 3 years after starting antiretroviral therapy. Receptors originate from a man over 45 with HIV.

The CDR3, as DNA: TGTGCCAGCAGTGGAACTTCCTTGGGGGGCGACTATGGCTACACCTTC. Translated, it gives CASSGTSLGGDYGYTF. The V gene is TRBV2, the J gene TRBJ1-2, with D possibly being TRBD1 (6 bases). Germline V CDR1 and CDR2: SNHLY, FYNNEI. CDR3 length: 16 residues. Trimming removed 4 bases from V and 3 bases from J, with 18 bases in between.

J is TRBJ2-7 and V is TRBV27, with 9 bases matching TRBD2. Trimming removed 5 bases from V and 3 bases from J; junction bases left unmatched: 8. This CDR3 is built from 15 residues. CDR1 MNHEY and CDR2 SMNVEV come from the germline V gene (reference sequence). The CDR3, as DNA: TGTGCCAGCAGTGGGTTTAGCGGGAGTCTCTACGAGCAGTACTTC. It specifies CASSGFSGSLYEQYF.

The chain is built from TRBV4-1 and TRBJ2-7, with D tentatively TRBD2 (6 bases). The V end lost 1 base, the J end lost 4 bases, and 14 bases lay between the germline ends. The length of the CDR3 is 15 residues. Looked up from germline, CDR1 is MGHRA and CDR2 is YSYEKL. The DNA for the CDR3 is TGCGCCAGCAGCCAAGTACAAGCGGGTGAATACGAGCAGTACTTC. As protein: CASSQVQAGEYEQYF.

The chain employs TRBV18 and TRBJ1-1; D not certain. The CDR3 is 13 amino acids. Germline CDR1 is KGHSH and CDR2 is LQKENI. V gave up 8 bases and J gave up 0 bases, with 10 bases separating them. As DNA, the CDR3 is TGTGCCAGCACTGAAACATTGAACACTGAAGCTTTCTTT. Amino acid sequence: CASTETLNTEAFF.

The gene calls are TRBV7-9 and TRBJ2-6; D gene uncertain. Trimming removed 6 bases at V and 1 base at J, with 4 bases between. Germline V gene lookup returns CDR1 SEHNR and CDR2 FQNEAQ (reference sequence). This CDR3 is built from 13 residues. The CDR3 sequence: CASRPSGANVLTF. In nucleotides, the CDR3 is TGTGCCAGCAGACCTTCTGGGGCCAACGTCCTGACTTTC.

V usage is TRBV7-9 and J usage is TRBJ2-1; 8 bases align to TRBD2. CDR3 length: 16 amino acids. CDR1 and CDR2 from the germline V gene are SEHNR and FQNEAQ (reference sequence). V was pared by 1 base and J by 5 bases, with 7 bases of the junction left unmatched. The CDR3 nucleotides read TGTGCCAGCAGCTTAGTGGTAGCGGGATCTCACAATGAGCAGTTCTTC. Residues: CASSLVVAGSHNEQFF.

This clone was seen once. J is TRBJ2-1 and V is TRBV11-3; TRBD2 agrees at 7 bases. Germline V gene sequence: CDR1 SGHNT, CDR2 YENEEA. J was trimmed by 4 bases and V by 4 bases; bases with no gene match: 13. This CDR3 comprises 17 residues. CDR3 protein: CASSCCQWDYPYNEQFF. CDR3 sequence (DNA): TGTGCCAGCAGCTGTTGTCAGTGGGACTACCCGTACAATGAGCAGTTCTTC.

The chain uses TRBV27 and TRBJ2-2, with D unclear. Trimming left V 5 bases short and J 4 bases short, with 8 bases between. The length of the CDR3 is 13 residues. Germline V gives CDR1 MNHEY, CDR2 SMNVEV (reference sequence). The CDR3 sequence: CASSRAVTGELFF. CDR3 DNA: TGTGCCAGCAGTAGGGCAGTCACCGGGGAGCTGTTTTTT.

The chain combines TRBV7-2 with TRBJ1-1; D call uncertain. CDR1 is SGHTA and CDR2 is FQGNSA in the germline V gene. This CDR3 is built from 12 residues. V lost 1 base and J lost 9, with 9 bases in between. The CDR3 nucleotides are TGTGCCAGCAGCTTAGGGGCAGGAAAAGCTTTCTTT. Its translation is CASSLGAGKAFF.

The gene calls are TRBV19 and TRBJ2-1, with D maybe TRBD2 (6 bases). Trimming cost V 1 base and J 4 bases, with 11 bases left between them. CDR1 is LNHDA and CDR2 is SQIVND in the germline V gene (reference sequence). CDR3 length: 15 residues. CDR3 region: CASSIGLAEYNEQFF. The CDR3 bases are TGTGCCAGTAGTATAGGTTTAGCGGAGTACAATGAGCAGTTCTTC. Combining the CDR3 with reference TRBV19 and TRBJ2-1 gives the whole variable domain DGGITQSPKYLFRKEGQNVTLSCEQNLNHDAMYWYRQDPGQGLRLIYYSQIVNDFQKGDIAEGYSVSREKKESFPLTVTSAQKNPTAFYLCASSIGLAEYNEQFFGPGTRLTVL.

The chain is built from TRBV13 and TRBJ2-7; D is possibly TRBD1 (5 bases). Germline CDR1 reads PRHDT; CDR2 reads FYEKMQ (reference sequence). Trimming shortened V by 3 bases and J by 4 bases, and 7 bases separated the two germline ends. The CDR3 covers 12 residues. In DNA form, the CDR3 reads TGTGCCAGCAGCTTCGCAGGGTACGAGCAGTACTTC. Its protein product is CASSFAGYEQYF.

This clone was recorded only once. The J gene is TRBJ2-3, the V gene TRBV9; D not resolved. The germline V gene has CDR1 SGDLS and CDR2 YYNGEE. Trimming removed 0 bases from V and 5 bases from J, with 7 bases in between. The CDR3 runs to 13 residues. The CDR3 nucleotides are TGTGCCAGCAGCGTAGATCTCAAAGATACGCAGTATTTT. This sequence encodes CASSVDLKDTQYF.

The chain links TRBV27 to TRBJ2-1; maybe TRBD2 (6 bases). CDR3 length: 13 amino acids. The V gene's germline CDR1 is MNHEY and CDR2 SMNVEV (reference sequence). Trimming took 5 bases from V and 6 from J, leaving 11 bases between them. DNA for the CDR3: TGTGCCAGCAGTCTGACTAGAGGCAATGAGCAGTTCTTC. Translated, it gives CASSLTRGNEQFF.

The chain employs TRBV6-1 and TRBJ2-2, with TRBD1 matching 7 bases. The CDR3 is made up of 16 amino acids. Germline lookup yields CDR1 MNHNS and CDR2 SASEGT. V gave up 4 bases and J gave up 0 bases; unmatched junction bases: 5. CDR3 sequence (DNA): TGTGCCAGCAGTGCCAGGGGGAGAACGAACACCGGGGAGCTGTTTTTT. This gives the protein CASSARGRTNTGELFF.

This sequence joins TRBV10-1 and TRBJ1-5; no clear D gene. Germline CDR1 and CDR2: WNHNN and SYGVQD (reference sequence). The CDR3 length is 15 residues. The V and J ends lost 7 bases and 6 bases respectively, with 19 bases between them. CDR3 sequence (DNA): TGCGCCAGCAATAGATGGCGGGGTCGGAGTCAGCCCCAGCATTTT. Protein product: CASNRWRGRSQPQHF.

The chain recombines TRBV11-3 with TRBJ2-7, with 11 bases fitting TRBD2. The V gene end was trimmed by 7 bases and the J gene end by 5 bases; junction bases not matched to a gene: 13. Germline lookup yields CDR1 SGHNT and CDR2 YENEEA. This CDR3 is 16 amino acids long. CDR3 residues: CASTPTSGSIRDEQYF. The CDR3 nucleotides read TGTGCCAGCACCCCCACTAGCGGGAGCATTCGCGACGAGCAGTACTTC.

This chain joins TRBV5-1 and TRBJ2-7; the D gene is possibly TRBD2 (6 bases). The CDR3 has 15 residues. CDR1 is SGHRS, CDR2 YFSETQ, per germline. V was shortened by 4 bases and J by 3 bases, with 17 bases between the two germline ends. This chain's CDR3 is CASSPGRGIFYEQYF. CDR3 DNA sequence: TGCGCCAGCAGCCCGGGTCGCGGGATCTTCTACGAGCAGTACTTC.

The rearrangement links TRBV7-2 to TRBJ1-1; D is ambiguous. Looked up from germline, CDR1 is SGHTA and CDR2 is FQGNSA. This CDR3 region has 14 residues. The V gene lost 1 base and the J gene lost 4 bases, with 10 bases spanning the gap. Written as DNA, the CDR3 is TGTGCCAGCAGCTTAGAAGTACGAAGCACTGAAGCTTTCTTT. It is translated as CASSLEVRSTEAFF.

V and J are TRBV6-1 and TRBJ2-5; TRBD2 aligns across 12 bases. The CDR3 has 15 amino acids. The germline V gene encodes CDR1 MNHNS and CDR2 SASEGT. V gave up 4 bases and J gave up 5 bases; unmatched junction bases: 5. The CDR3 sequence is CASSGGLAGRETQYF. The CDR3 DNA sequence: TGTGCCAGCAGTGGCGGACTAGCGGGACGGGAGACCCAGTACTTC.

The chain employs TRBV7-9 and TRBJ2-1; 10 nucleotides line up with TRBD2. The V and J ends lost 4 bases and 6 bases, in that order; junction bases with no gene match: 9. The CDR3 length is 16 residues. Germline values: CDR1 SEHNR, CDR2 FQNEAQ (reference sequence). The CDR3 spells CASSSLAGAFGNEQFF. The CDR3 DNA reads TGTGCCAGCAGCTCCCTAGCGGGAGCGTTTGGCAATGAGCAGTTCTTC.

The rearrangement joins TRBV9 to TRBJ2-1; D unresolved. There are 19 residues in the CDR3. With 1 base removed from V and 0 bases from J, the gap between germline ends came to 20 bases. Per germline, CDR1 SGDLS and CDR2 YYNGEE. The CDR3 spells CASSVSSRSLTSSYNEQFF. CDR3 coding DNA: TGTGCCAGCAGCGTAAGCTCCCGGAGCCTAACGAGCTCCTACAATGAGCAGTTCTTC.

This chain uses TRBV7-9 with TRBJ1-2; 7 bases fit TRBD1. Germline assignment: CDR1 SEHNR and CDR2 FQNEAQ (reference sequence). There are 13 residues in the CDR3. The junction had 5 bases not matched to a gene; V was cut back by 5 bases and J by 5 bases. CDR3 amino acids: CASSQGQHYGYTF. CDR3 DNA: TGTGCCAGCAGCCAGGGACAGCATTATGGCTACACCTTC.

V is TRBV4-1 and J is TRBJ1-2; D is possibly TRBD1 (5 bases). The V end lost 0 bases, the J end lost 5 bases, and 22 bases lay between the germline ends. The V gene's germline CDR1 is MGHRA and CDR2 YSYEKL. The length of the CDR3 is 18 residues. The CDR3: CASSQEQNRDPGPYGYTF. CDR3 sequence (DNA): TGCGCCAGCAGCCAAGAGCAAAACCGGGACCCGGGACCATATGGCTACACCTTC.

This rearrangement joins TRBV5-6 to TRBJ2-1, with D maybe TRBD2 (6 bases). The CDR3 is 15 amino acids. Germline CDR1 and CDR2: SGHDT and YYEEEE. V lost 4 bases to trimming and J lost 9 bases, with 20 bases between them. The CDR3 sequence: CASSQLSGPGFEQFF. CDR3 nucleotides: TGTGCCAGCAGCCAACTTAGCGGTCCTGGTTTTGAGCAGTTCTTC.

The genes are TRBV7-8 and TRBJ2-7, with TRBD2 as a possible D gene (6 bases). V lost 2 bases and J 4 bases, leaving 12 bases between the germline ends. Germline lookup yields CDR1 SGHVS and CDR2 FQNEAQ. The CDR3 length is 14 residues. CDR3 in amino acids: CASSLSLARYEQYF. The CDR3 coding sequence is TGTGCCAGCAGCTTATCCCTAGCGAGATACGAGCAGTACTTC.

This chain links TRBV18 with TRBJ2-7; 9 positions match TRBD2. With 7 bases clipped from V and 4 bases from J, the junction kept 8 bases outside the gene matches. CDR3 length: 14 residues. Germline CDR1 and CDR2: KGHSH and LQKENI. CDR3 DNA: TGTGCCAGCTTGGACAGCGCGGGGGGGTACGAGCAGTACTTC. Its protein product is CASLDSAGGYEQYF.

V and J are TRBV11-2 and TRBJ2-7; 15 bases are shared with TRBD2. The CDR3 spans 17 residues. The germline gives CDR1 SGHAT, CDR2 FQNNGV. Germline trimming cut 5 bases from V and 6 bases from J; bases unmatched to any gene: 11. CDR3 loop: CASSPGLAGGVWSEQYF. Here the CDR3 DNA reads TGTGCCAGCAGCCCCGGACTAGCGGGAGGGGTCTGGAGCGAGCAGTACTTC. The full variable domain, with the rest looked up from reference TRBV11-2 and TRBJ2-7, is EAGVAQSPRYKIIEKRQSVAFWCNPISGHATLYWYQQILGQGPKLLIQFQNNGVVDDSQLPKDRFSAERLKGVDSTLKIQPAKLEDSAVYLCASSPGLAGGVWSEQYFGPGTRLTVT.

This rearrangement joins TRBV5-1 to TRBJ1-1, with TRBD1 matching over 8 bases. Germline V gene lookup returns CDR1 SGHRS and CDR2 YFSETQ. The CDR3 covers 14 residues. V gave up 5 bases and J gave up 1 base; unmatched junction bases: 4. The CDR3 nucleotides are TGCGCCAGCAGAACACAGGGGGGGAACACTGAAGCTTTCTTT. Residues: CASRTQGGNTEAFF.

This chain joins TRBV10-2 and TRBJ1-3; 9 positions agree with TRBD1. Germline V gives CDR1 WSHSY, CDR2 SAAADI. The CDR3 has 15 amino acids. V shed 6 bases and J 4 bases; nucleotides not matched to a gene: 7. CDR3 DNA: TGCGCCAGCAGCCCCGGGACAGGGCCCGGAAACACCATATATTTT. Translation: CASSPGTGPGNTIYF.